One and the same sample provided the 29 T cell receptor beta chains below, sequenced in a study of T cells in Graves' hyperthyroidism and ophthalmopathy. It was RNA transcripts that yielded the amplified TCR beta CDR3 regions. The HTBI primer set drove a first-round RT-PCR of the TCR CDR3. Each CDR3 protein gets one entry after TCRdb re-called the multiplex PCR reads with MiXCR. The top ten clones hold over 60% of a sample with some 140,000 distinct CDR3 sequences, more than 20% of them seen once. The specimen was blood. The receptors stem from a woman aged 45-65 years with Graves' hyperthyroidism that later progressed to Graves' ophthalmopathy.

Here the CDR3 reads CASSQNEEQFF. DNA of the CDR3: TGCGCCAGCAGCCAGAATGAAGAGCAGTTCTTC. This sequence joins TRBV4-1 and TRBJ2-1, with no clear D. The CDR3 loop spans 11 amino acids. V lost 3 bases and J lost 10, with 7 bases in between. Germline V gives CDR1 MGHRA, CDR2 YSYEKL.

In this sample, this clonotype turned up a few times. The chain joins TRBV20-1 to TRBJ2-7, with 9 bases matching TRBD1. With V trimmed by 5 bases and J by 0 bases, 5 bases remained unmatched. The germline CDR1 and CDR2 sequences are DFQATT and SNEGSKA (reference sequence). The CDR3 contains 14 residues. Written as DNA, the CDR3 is TGCAGTGCTCTTTGGGACAGGGACTCCTACGAGCAGTACTTC. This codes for CSALWDRDSYEQYF.

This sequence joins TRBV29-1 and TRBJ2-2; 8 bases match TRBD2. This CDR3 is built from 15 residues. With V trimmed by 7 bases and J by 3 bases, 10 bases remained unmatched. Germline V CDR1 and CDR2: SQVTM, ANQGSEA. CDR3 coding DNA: TGCAGCGGGCGTACGGGGGGGGGGTACACCGGGGAGCTGTTTTTT. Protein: CSGRTGGGYTGELFF.

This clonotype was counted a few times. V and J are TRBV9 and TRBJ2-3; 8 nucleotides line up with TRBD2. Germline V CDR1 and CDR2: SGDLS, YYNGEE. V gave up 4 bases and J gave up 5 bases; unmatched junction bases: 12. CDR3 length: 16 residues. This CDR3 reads CASSIRPGGTGDTQYF. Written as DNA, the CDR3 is TGTGCCAGCAGCATCCGACCGGGAGGGACCGGAGATACGCAGTATTTT.

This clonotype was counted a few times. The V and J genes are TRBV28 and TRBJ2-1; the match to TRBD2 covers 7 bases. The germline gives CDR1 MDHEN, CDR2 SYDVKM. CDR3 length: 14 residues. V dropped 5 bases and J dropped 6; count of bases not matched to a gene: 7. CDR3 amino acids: CASSPGLPPNEQFF. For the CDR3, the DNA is TGTGCCAGCAGTCCGGGACTACCTCCCAATGAGCAGTTCTTC. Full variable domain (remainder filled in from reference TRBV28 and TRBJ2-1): DVKVTQSSRYLVKRTGEKVFLECVQDMDHENMFWYRQDPGLGLRLIYFSYDVKMKEKGDIPEGYSVSREKKERFSLILESASTNQTSMYLCASSPGLPPNEQFFGPGTRLTVL.

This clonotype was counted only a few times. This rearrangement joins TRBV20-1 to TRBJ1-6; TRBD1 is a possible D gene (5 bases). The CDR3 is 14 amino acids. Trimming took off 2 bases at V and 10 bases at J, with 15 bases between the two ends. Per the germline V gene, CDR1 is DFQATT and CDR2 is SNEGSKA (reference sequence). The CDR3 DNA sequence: TGCAGTGCTAGATCGGAGGGGTTTGGATCACCCCTCCACTTT. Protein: CSARSEGFGSPLHF.

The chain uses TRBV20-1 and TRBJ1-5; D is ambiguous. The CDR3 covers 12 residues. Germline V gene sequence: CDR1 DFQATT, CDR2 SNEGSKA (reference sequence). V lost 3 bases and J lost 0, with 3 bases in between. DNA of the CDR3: TGCAGTGCTAGCCGTAGCAATCAGCCCCAGCATTTT. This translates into CSASRSNQPQHF.

CDR3 sequence reads: CASSLMPGGPNEQFF. CDR3 coding DNA: TGTGCCAGCAGCTTAATGCCCGGCGGGCCAAATGAGCAGTTCTTC. The chain combines TRBV7-3 with TRBJ2-1, with D possibly matching TRBD2 (5 bases). This CDR3 is built from 15 residues. V was clipped by 1 base and J by 7 bases, with 14 bases between them. Germline V gene data show CDR1 as SGHTA and CDR2 as FQGTGA.

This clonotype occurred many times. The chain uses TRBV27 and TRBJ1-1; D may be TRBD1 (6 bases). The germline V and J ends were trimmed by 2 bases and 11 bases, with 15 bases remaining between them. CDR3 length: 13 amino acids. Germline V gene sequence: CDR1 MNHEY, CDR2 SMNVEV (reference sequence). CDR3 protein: CASSLKDRREAFF. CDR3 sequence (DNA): TGTGCCAGCAGTTTAAAAGACAGGAGGGAGGCTTTCTTT.

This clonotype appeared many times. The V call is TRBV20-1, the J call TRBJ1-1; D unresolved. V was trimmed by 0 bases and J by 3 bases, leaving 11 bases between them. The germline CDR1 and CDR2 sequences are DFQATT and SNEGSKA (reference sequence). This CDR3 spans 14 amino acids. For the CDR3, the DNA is TGCAGTGCTAGAGAGTCCCCGGCGGACACTGAAGCTTTCTTT. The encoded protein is CSARESPADTEAFF.

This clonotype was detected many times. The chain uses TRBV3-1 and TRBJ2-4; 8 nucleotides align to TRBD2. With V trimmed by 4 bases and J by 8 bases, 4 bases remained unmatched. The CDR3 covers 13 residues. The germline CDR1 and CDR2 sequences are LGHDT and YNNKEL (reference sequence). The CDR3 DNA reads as TGTGCCAGCAGCCCACGGGGGGGATACATTCAGTACTTC. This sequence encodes CASSPRGGYIQYF. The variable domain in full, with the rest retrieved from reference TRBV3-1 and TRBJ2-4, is DTAVSQTPKYLVTQMGNDKSIKCEQNLGHDTMYWYKQDSKKFLKIMFSYNNKELIINETVPNRFSPKSPDKAHLNLHINSLELGDSAVYFCASSPRGGYIQYFGAGTRLSVL.

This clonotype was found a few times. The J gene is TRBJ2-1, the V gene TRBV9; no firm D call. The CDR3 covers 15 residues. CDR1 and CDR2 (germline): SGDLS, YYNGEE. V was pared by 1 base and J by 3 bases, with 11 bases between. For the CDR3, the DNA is TGTGCCAGCAGCGTAACCCTCGCAGACTACAATGAGCAGTTCTTC. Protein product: CASSVTLADYNEQFF. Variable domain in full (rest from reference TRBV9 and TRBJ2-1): DSGVTQTPKHLITATGQRVTLRCSPRSGDLSVYWYQQSLDQGLQFLIQYYNGEERAKGNILERFSAQQFPDLHSELNLSSLELGDSALYFCASSVTLADYNEQFFGPGTRLTVL.

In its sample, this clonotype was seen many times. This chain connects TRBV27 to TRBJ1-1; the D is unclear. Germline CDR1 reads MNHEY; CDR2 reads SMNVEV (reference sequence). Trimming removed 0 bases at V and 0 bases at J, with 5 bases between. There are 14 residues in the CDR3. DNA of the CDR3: TGTGCCAGCAGTTTATCGACGGTGAACACTGAAGCTTTCTTT. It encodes CASSLSTVNTEAFF.

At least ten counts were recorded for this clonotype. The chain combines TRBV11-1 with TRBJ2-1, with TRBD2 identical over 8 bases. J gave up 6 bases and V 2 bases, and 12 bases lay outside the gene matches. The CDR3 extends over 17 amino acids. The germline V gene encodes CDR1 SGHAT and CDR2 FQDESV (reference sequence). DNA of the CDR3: TGTGCCAGCAGCTTAAGGGGAGTGACTAGCGTCGGCAATGAGCAGTTCTTC. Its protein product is CASSLRGVTSVGNEQFF.

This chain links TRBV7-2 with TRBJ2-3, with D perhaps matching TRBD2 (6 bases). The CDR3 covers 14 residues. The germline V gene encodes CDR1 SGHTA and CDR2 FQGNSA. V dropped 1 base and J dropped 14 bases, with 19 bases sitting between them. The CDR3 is CASSLVVSGSLPYF. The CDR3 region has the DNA TGTGCCAGCAGCTTAGTGGTATCCGGGAGTCTCCCGTATTTT.

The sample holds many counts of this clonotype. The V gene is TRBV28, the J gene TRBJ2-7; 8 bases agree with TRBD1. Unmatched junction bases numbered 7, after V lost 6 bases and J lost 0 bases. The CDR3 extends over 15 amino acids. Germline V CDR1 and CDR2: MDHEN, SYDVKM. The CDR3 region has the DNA TGTGCCAGCAGACAGGACAGGGCCAGCTCCTACGAGCAGTACTTC. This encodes CASRQDRASSYEQYF.

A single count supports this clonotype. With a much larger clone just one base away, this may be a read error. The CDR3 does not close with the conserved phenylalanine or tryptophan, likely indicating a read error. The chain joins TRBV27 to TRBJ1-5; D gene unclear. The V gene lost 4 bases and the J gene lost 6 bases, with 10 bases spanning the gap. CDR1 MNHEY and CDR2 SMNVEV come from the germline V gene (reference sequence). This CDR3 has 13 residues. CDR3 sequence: CASSWGYSQPQHL. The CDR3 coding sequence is TGTGCCAGCAGTTGGGGTTACAGTCAGCCCCAGCATCTT.

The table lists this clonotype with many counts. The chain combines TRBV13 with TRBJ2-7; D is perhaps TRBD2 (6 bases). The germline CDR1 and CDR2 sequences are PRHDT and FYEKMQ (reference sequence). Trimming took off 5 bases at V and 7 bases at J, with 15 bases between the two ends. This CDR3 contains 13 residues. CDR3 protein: CASSGEVGREQYF. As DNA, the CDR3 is TGTGCCAGCAGCGGGGAGGTGGGGCGTGAGCAGTACTTC.

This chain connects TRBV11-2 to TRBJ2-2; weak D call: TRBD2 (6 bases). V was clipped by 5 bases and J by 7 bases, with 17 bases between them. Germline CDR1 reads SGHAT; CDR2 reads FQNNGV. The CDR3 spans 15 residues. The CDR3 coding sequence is TGTGCCAGCAGCCACGCGCGGGGCGGCAGCGGGGAGCTGTTTTTT. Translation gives CASSHARGGSGELFF.

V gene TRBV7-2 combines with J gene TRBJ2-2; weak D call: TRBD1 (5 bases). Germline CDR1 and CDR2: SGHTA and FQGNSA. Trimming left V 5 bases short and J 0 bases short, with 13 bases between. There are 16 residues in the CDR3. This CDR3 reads CASSRQRGANTGELFF. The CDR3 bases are TGTGCCAGCAGCCGCCAAAGGGGCGCGAACACCGGGGAGCTGTTTTTT. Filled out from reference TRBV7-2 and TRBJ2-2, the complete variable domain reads GAGVSQSPSNKVTEKGKDVELRCDPISGHTALYWYRQSLGQGLEFLIYFQGNSAPDKSGLPSDRFSAERTGGSVSTLTIQRTQQEDSAVYLCASSRQRGANTGELFFGEGSRLTVL.

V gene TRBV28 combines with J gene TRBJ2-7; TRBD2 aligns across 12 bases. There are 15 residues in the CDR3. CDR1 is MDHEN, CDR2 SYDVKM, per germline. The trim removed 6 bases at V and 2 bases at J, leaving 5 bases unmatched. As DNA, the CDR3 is TGTGCCAGCAGGGAACGACTAGCGGGGGCCTACGAGCAGTACTTC. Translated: CASRERLAGAYEQYF.

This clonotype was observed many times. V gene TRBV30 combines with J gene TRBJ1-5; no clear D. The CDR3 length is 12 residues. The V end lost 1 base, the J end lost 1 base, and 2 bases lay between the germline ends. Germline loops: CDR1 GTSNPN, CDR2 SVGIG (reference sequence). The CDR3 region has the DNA TGTGCCTGGAGTGGCAGCAATCAGCCCCAGCATTTT. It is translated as CAWSGSNQPQHF.

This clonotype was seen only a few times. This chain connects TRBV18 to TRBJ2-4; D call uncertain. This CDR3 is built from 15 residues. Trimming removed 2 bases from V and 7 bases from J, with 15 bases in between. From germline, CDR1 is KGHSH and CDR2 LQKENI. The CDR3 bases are TGTGCCAGCTCACCAAAGGGAACCGATGCGAACATTCAGTACTTC. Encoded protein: CASSPKGTDANIQYF.

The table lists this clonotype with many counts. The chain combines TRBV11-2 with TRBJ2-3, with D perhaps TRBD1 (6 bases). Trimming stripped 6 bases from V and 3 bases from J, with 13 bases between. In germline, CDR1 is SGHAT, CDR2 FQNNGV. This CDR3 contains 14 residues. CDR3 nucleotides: TGTGCCAGCAGTCTAAACAGGGTTACAGATACGCAGTATTTT. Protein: CASSLNRVTDTQYF.

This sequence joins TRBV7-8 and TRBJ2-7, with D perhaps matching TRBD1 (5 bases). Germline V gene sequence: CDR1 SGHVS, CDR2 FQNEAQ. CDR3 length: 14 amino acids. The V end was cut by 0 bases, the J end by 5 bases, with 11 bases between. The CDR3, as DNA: TGTGCCAGCAGCTTAGCTCCAGGGCGAGACGAGCAGTACTTC. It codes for CASSLAPGRDEQYF.

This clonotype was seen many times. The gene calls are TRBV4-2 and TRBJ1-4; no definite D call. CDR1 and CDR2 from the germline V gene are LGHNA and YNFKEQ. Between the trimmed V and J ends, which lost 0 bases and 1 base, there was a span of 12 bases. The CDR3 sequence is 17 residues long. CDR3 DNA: TGTGCCAGCAGCCAAGATTCGGTGGTTGGAACTAATGAAAAACTGTTTTTT. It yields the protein CASSQDSVVGTNEKLFF.

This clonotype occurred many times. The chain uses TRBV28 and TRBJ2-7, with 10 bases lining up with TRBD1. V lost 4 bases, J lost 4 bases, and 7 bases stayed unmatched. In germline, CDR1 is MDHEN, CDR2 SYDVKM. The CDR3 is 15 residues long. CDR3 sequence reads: CASSSPGQGGYEQYF. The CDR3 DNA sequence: TGTGCCAGCAGTTCCCCCGGACAGGGGGGATACGAGCAGTACTTC.

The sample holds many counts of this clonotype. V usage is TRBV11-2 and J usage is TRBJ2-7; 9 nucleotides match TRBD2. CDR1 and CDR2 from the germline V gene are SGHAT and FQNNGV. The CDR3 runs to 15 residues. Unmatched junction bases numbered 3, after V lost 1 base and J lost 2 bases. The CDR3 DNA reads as TGTGCCAGCAGCTTAGTAGGACTAGCGACCTACGAGCAGTACTTC. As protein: CASSLVGLATYEQYF.

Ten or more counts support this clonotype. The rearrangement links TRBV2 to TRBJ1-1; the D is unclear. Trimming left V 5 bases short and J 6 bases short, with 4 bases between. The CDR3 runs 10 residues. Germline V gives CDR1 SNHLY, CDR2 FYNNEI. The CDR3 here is CASSRSEAFF. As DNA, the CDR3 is TGTGCCAGCAGTAGGTCTGAAGCTTTCTTT.